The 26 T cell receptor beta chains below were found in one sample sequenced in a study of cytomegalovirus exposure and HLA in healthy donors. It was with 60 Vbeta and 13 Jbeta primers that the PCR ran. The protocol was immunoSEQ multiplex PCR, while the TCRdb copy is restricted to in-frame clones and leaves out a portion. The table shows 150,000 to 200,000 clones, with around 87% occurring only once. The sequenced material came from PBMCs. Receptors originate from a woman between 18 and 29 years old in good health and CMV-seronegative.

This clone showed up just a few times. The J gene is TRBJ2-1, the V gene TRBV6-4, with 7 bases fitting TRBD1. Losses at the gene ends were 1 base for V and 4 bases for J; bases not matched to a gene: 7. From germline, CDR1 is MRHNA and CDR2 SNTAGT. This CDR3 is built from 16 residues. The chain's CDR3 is CASSDLGRGQYNEQFF. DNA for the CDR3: TGTGCCAGCAGTGACTTGGGTAGGGGACAGTACAATGAGCAGTTCTTC.

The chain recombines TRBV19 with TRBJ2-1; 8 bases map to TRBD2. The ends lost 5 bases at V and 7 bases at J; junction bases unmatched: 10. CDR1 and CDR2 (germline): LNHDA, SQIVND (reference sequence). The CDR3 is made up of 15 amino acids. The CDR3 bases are TGTGCCAGTAGTCTTGGGACTAGAGGGAGAAATGAGCAGTTCTTC. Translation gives CASSLGTRGRNEQFF.

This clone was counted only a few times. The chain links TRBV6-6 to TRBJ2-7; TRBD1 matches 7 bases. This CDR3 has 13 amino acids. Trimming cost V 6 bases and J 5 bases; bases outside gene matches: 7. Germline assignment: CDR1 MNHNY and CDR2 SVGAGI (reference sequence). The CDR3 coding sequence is TGTGCCAGCAGCGTGACAGGGTTCGACGAGCAGTACTTC. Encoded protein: CASSVTGFDEQYF.

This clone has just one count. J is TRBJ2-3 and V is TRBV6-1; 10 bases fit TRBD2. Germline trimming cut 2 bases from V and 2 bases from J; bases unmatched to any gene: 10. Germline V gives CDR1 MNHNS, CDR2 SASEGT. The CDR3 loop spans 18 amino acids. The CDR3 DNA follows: TGTGCCAGCAGTGAATCGCTAGCGGGGGCCCTCCTCACAGATACGCAGTATTTT. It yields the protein CASSESLAGALLTDTQYF.

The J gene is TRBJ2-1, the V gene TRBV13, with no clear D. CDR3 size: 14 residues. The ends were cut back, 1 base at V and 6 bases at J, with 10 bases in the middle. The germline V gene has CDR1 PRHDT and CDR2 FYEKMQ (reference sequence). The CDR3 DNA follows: TGTGCCAGCAGCTTAGTTCAAGCCGGCAATGAGCAGTTCTTC. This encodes CASSLVQAGNEQFF.

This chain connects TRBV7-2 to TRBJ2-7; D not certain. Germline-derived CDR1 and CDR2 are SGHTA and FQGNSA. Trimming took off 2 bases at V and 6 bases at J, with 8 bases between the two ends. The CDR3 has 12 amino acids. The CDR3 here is CASSLFFGEQYF. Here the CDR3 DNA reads TGTGCCAGCAGCTTATTTTTCGGCGAGCAGTACTTC.

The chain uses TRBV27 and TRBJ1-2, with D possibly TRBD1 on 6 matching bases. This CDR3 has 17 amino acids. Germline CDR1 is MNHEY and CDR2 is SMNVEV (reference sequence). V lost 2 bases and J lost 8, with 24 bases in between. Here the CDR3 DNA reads TGTGCCAGCAGTTTAATTCCCCCGACAGGACCGGATAAGGGCTACACCTTC. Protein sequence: CASSLIPPTGPDKGYTF.

DNA for the CDR3: TGTGCCAGCAGTTACGGCAACTACGAGCAGTACTTC. It specifies CASSYGNYEQYF. The V gene is TRBV6-5, the J gene TRBJ2-7, with D unclear. V was trimmed by 2 bases and J by 3 bases, leaving 5 bases between them. The CDR3 totals 12 residues. In germline, CDR1 is MNHEY, CDR2 SVGAGI.

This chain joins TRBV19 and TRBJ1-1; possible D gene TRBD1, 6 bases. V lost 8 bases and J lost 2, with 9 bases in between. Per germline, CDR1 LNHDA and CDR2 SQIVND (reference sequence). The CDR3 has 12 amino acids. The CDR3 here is CASLDSNTEAFF. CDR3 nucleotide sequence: TGTGCCAGTCTGGACAGCAACACTGAAGCTTTCTTT.

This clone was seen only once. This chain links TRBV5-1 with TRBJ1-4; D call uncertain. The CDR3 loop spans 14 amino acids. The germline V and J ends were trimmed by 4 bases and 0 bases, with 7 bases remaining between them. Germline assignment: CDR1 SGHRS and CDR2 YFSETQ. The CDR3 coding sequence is TGCGCCAGCAGCGAACAGACAACTAATGAAAAACTGTTTTTT. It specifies CASSEQTTNEKLFF. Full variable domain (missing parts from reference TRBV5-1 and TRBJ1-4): KAGVTQTPRYLIKTRGQQVTLSCSPISGHRSVSWYQQTPGQGLQFLFEYFSETQRNKGNFPGRFSGRQFSNSRSEMNVSTLELGDSALYLCASSEQTTNEKLFFGSGTQLSVL.

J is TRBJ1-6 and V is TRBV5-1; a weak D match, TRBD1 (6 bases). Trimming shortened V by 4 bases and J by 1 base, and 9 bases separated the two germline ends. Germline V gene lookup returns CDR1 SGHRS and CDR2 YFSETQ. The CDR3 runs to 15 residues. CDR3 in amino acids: CASSRDRSYNSPLHF. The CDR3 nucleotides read TGCGCCAGCAGCCGCGACAGGTCCTATAATTCACCCCTCCACTTT.

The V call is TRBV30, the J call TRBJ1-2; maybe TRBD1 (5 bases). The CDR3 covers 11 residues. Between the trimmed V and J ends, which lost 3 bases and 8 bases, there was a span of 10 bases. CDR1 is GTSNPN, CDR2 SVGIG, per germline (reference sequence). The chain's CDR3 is CAWRGPRGYTF. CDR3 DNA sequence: TGTGCCTGGAGGGGGCCTAGGGGCTACACCTTC.

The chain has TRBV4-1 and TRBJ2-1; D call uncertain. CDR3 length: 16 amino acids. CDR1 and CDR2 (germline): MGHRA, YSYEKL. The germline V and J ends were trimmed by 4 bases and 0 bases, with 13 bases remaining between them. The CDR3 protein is CASSPGSQSSYNEQFF. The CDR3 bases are TGCGCCAGCAGCCCAGGTTCCCAGAGCTCCTACAATGAGCAGTTCTTC.

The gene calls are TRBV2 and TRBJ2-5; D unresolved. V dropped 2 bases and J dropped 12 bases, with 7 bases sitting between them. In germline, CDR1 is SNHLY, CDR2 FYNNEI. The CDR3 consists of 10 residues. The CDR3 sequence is CASSESRKYF. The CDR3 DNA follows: TGTGCCAGCAGTGAATCTAGAAAGTACTTC. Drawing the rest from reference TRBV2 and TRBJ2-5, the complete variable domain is EPEVTQTPSHQVTQMGQEVILRCVPISNHLYFYWYRQILGQKVEFLVSFYNNEISEKSEIFDDQFSVERPDGSNFTLKIRSTKLEDSAMYFCASSESRKYFGPGTRLLVL.

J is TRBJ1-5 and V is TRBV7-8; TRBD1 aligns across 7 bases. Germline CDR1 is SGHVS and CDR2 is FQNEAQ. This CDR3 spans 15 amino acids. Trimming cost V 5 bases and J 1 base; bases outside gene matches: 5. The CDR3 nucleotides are TGTGCCAGCAGCCGCCAGGGGGGAAGCAATCAGCCCCAGCATTTT. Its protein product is CASSRQGGSNQPQHF.

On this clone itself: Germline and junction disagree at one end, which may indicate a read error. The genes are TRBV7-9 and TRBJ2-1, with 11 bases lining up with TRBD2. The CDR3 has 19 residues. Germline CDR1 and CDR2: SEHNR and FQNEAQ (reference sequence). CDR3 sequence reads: CSSRPRLAGPHGSYNEQFF. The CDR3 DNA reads TGTTCCAGCAGACCCAGACTAGCGGGACCACACGGGTCCTACAATGAGCAGTTCTTC.

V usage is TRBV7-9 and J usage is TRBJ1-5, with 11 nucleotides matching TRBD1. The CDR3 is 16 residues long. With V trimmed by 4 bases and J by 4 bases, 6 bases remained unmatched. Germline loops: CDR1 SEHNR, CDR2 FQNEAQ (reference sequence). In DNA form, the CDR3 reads TGTGCCAGCAGCTCATGGGACAGGGGGGTAAATCAGCCCCAGCATTTT. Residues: CASSSWDRGVNQPQHF.

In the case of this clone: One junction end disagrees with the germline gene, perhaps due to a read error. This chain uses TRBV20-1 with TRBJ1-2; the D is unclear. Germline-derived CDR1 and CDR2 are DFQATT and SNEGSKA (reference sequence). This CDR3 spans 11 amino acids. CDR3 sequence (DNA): TGCAGTGCCCAGGATAACCATGGCTACACCTTC. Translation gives CSAQDNHGYTF.

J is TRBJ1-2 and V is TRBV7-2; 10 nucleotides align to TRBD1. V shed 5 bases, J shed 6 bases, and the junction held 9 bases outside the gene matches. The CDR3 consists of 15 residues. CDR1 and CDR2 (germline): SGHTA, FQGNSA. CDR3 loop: CASSLKDRGRDGYTF. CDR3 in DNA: TGTGCCAGCAGCCTAAAAGACAGGGGGCGCGATGGCTACACCTTC.

The CDR3 region has the DNA TGCGCCAGCAGCCAAGATCTGGACAGTGGGACCGGGGAGCTGTTTTTT. It codes for CASSQDLDSGTGELFF. V usage is TRBV4-3 and J usage is TRBJ2-2, with D maybe TRBD1 (6 bases). The CDR3 runs to 16 residues. Trimming took 0 bases from V and 5 from J, leaving 13 bases between them. Per germline, CDR1 LGHNA and CDR2 YSLEER.

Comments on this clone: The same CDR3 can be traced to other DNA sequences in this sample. CDR3 coding DNA: TGTGCCAGCAGCCCCGGCTACGAGCAGTACTTC. This sequence encodes CASSPGYEQYF. The gene calls are TRBV28 and TRBJ2-7; D is unresolved. The germline V and J ends were trimmed by 6 bases and 3 bases, with 6 bases remaining between them. This CDR3 has 11 residues. Germline CDR1 and CDR2: MDHEN and SYDVKM.

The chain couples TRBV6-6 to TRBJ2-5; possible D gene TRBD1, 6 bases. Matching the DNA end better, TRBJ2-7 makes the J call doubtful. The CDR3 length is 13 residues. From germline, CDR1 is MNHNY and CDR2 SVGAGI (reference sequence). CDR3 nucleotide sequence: TGTGCCAGCAGGTTCGGACAGTACCACGAGCAGTACTTC. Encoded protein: CASRFGQYHEQYF.

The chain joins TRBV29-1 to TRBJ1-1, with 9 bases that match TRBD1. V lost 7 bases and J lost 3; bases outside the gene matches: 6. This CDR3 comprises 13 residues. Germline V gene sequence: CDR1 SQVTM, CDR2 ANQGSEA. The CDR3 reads CSAAGTGYTEAFF. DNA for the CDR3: TGCAGCGCGGCCGGGACAGGGTACACTGAAGCTTTCTTT.

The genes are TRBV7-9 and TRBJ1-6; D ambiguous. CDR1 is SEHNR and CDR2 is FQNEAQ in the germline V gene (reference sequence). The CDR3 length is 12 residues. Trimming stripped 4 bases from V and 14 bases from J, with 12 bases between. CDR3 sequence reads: CASSSDRGALHF. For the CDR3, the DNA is TGTGCCAGCAGCTCCGACCGCGGAGCCCTCCACTTT.

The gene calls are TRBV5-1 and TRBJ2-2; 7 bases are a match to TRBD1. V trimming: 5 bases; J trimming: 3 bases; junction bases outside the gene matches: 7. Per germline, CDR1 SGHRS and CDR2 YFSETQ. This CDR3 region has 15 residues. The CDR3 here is CASRVTGADTGELFF. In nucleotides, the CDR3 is TGCGCCAGCAGGGTAACAGGGGCTGACACCGGGGAGCTGTTTTTT.

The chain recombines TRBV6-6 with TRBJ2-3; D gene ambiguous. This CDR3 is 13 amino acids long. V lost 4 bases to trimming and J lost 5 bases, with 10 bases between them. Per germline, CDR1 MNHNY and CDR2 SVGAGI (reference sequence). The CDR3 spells CASSSHLGDTQYF. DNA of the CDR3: TGTGCCAGCAGTTCTCACCTAGGAGATACGCAGTATTTT.